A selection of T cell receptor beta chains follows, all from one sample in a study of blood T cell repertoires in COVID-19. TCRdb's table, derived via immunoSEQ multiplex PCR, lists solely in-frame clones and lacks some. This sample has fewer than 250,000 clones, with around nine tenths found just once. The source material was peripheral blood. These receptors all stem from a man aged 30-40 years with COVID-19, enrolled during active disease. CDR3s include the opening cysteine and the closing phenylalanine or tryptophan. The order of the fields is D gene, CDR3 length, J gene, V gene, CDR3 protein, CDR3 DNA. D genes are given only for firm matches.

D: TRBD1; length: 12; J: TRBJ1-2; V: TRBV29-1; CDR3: CSAAGTGVGYTF; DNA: TGCAGCGCCGCCGGGACAGGGGTTGGCTACACCTTC
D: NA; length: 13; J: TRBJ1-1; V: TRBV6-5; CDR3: CASSPSGNTEAFF; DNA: TGTGCCAGCAGCCCAAGCGGAAACACTGAAGCTTTCTTT
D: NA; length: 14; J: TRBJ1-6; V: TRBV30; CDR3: CAWAMDSFNSPLHF; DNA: TGTGCCTGGGCCATGGACAGCTTTAATTCACCCCTCCACTTT
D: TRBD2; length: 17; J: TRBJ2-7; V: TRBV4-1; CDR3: CASSPRASGGFSYEQYF; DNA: TGCGCCAGCAGCCCCCGGGCTAGCGGGGGGTTCTCCTACGAGCAGTACTTC
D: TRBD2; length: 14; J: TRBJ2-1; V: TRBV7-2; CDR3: CASSQFSGVDEQFF; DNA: TGTGCCAGCAGCCAGTTTAGCGGGGTAGATGAGCAGTTCTTC
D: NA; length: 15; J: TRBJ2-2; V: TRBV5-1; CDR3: CASSLAGEPAGELFF; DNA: TGCGCCAGCAGCTTGGCGGGGGAGCCGGCCGGGGAGCTGTTTTTT
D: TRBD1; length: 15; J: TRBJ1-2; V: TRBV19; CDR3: CASSPQGEANYGYTF; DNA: TGTGCCAGTAGTCCTCAGGGGGAAGCTAACTATGGCTACACCTTC
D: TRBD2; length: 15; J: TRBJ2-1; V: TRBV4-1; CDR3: CASSQRLAGGGEQFF; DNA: TGCGCCAGCAGCCAACGACTAGCGGGGGGCGGTGAGCAGTTCTTC
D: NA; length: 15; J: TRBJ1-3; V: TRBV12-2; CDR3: CASRFDSYSGNTIYF; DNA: TGTGCAAGTCGCTTTGACTCGTACTCTGGAAACACCATATATTTT
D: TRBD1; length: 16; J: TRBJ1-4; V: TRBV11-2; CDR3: CASSLVGDRASSKLFF; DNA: TGTGCCAGCAGCTTAGTAGGGGACAGGGCGTCATCAAAACTGTTTTTT